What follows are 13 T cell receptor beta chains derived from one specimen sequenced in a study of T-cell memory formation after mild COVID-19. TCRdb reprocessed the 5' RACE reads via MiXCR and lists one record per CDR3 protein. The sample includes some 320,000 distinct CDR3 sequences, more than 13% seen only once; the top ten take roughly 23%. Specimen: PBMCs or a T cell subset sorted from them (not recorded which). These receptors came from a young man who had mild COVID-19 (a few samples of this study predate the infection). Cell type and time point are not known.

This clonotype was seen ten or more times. DNA for the CDR3: TGCGCCAGCAGCCCCGGGACAGTCACCGGGGAGCTGTTTTTT. This encodes CASSPGTVTGELFF. The chain has TRBV5-1 and TRBJ2-2; 7 bases line up with TRBD1. CDR3 length: 14 residues. Germline V gene data show CDR1 as SGHRS and CDR2 as YFSETQ. The V segment lost 4 bases and the J segment 4 bases; nucleotides outside the gene matches: 4.

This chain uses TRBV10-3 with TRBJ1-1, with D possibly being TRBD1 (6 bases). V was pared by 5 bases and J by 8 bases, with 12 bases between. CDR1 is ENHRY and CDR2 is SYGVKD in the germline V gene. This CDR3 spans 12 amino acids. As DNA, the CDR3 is TGTGCCATCAGTACCGGGACACCCGAAGCTTTCTTT. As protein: CAISTGTPEAFF.

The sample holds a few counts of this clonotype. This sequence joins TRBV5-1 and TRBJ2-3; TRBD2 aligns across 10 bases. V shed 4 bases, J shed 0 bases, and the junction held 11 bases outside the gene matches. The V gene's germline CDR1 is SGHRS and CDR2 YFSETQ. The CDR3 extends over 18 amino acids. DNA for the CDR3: TGCGCCAGCAGCCTCGGGACTAGCGTGGGGTTGAGCACAGATACGCAGTATTTT. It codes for CASSLGTSVGLSTDTQYF. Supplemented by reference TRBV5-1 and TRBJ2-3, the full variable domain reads KAGVTQTPRYLIKTRGQQVTLSCSPISGHRSVSWYQQTPGQGLQFLFEYFSETQRNKGNFPGRFSGRQFSNSRSEMNVSTLELGDSALYLCASSLGTSVGLSTDTQYFGPGTRLTVL.

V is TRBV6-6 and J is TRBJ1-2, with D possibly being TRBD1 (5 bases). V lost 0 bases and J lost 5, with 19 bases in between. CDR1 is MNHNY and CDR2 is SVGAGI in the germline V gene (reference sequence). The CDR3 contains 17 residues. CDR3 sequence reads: CASSYSPRGQQEYGYTF. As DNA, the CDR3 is TGTGCCAGCAGTTACTCCCCCCGGGGCCAGCAGGAGTATGGCTACACCTTC.

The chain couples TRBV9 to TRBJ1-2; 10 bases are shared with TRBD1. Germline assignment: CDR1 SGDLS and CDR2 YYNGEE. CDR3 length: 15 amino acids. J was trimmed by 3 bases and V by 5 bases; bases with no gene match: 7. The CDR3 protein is CASSPTGGVDYGYTF. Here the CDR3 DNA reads TGTGCCAGCAGTCCGACAGGGGGCGTTGACTATGGCTACACCTTC.

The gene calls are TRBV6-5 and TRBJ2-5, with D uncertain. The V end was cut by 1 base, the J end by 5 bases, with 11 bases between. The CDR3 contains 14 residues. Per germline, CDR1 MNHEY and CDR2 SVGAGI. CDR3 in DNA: TGTGCCAGCAGTTACTTCGCGGCAACGGAGACCCAGTACTTC. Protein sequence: CASSYFAATETQYF.

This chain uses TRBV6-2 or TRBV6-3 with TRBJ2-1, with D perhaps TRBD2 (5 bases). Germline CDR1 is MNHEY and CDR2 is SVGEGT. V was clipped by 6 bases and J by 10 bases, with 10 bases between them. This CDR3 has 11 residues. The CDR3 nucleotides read TGTGCCAGCAGACTAGTGGACGAGCAGTTCTTC. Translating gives CASRLVDEQFF.

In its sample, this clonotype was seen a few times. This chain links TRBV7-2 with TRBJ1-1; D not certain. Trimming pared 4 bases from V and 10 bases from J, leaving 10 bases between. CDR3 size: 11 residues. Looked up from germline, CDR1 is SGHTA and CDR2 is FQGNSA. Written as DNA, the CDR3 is TGTGCCAGCAGCTCGGCGGTTAGAGCTTTCTTT. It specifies CASSSAVRAFF.

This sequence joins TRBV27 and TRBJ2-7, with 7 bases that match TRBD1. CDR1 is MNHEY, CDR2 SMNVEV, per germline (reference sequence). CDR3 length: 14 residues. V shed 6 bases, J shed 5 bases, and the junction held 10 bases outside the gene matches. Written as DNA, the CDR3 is TGTGCCAGCAGCCGTAAGACCGGGACAGACGAGCAGTACGTC. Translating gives CASSRKTGTDEQYV.

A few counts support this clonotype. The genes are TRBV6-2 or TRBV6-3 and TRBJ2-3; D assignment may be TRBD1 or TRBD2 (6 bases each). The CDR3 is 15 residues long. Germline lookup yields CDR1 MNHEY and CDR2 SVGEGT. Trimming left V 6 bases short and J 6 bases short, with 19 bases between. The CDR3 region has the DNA TGTGCCAGCAGCCCCTGGGGGGCCCGCGGGGATACGCAGTATTTT. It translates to CASSPWGARGDTQYF.

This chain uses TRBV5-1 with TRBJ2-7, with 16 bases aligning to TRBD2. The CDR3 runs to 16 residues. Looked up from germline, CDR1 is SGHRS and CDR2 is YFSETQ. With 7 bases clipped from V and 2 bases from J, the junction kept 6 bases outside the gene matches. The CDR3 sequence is CASSTGTSGGAYEQYF. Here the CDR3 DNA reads TGCGCCAGCTCCACCGGGACTAGCGGGGGGGCCTACGAGCAGTACTTC.

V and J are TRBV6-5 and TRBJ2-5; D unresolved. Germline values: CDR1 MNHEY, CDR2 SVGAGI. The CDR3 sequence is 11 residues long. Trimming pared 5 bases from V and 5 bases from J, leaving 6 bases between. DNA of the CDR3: TGTGCCAGCAGTAACGGGGAGACCCAGTACTTC. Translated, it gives CASSNGETQYF.

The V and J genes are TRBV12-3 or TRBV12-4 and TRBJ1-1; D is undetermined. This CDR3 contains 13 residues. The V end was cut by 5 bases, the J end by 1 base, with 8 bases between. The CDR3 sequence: CASSGRTNTEAFF. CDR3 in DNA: TGTGCCAGCAGTGGACGTACGAACACTGAAGCTTTCTTT.